These 31 T cell receptor beta chains share one sample of origin, sequenced in a study of glioma-infiltrating T cells. Amplification of TCR alpha and beta CDR3 regions from RNA used iRepertoire nested multiplex PCR. TCRdb processed the multiplex PCR reads anew with MiXCR; each CDR3 protein has one entry. The profile shows 95,000 to 110,000 distinct CDR3 sequences, about 28% of them singletons. Sequencing was performed on glioma tissue, nonneoplastic brain tissue, or PBMCs (not recorded which). These receptors were collected from a human donor with low-grade glioma or glioblastoma, undergoing nonglioma brain surgery, or in good health (not recorded which).

In this sample, this clonotype turned up a few times. V is TRBV5-1 and J is TRBJ2-3, with D maybe TRBD1 (6 bases). The germline CDR1 and CDR2 sequences are SGHRS and YFSETQ. This CDR3 comprises 14 residues. The V and J ends lost 0 bases and 5 bases respectively, with 10 bases between them. The CDR3 DNA sequence: TGCGCCAGCAGCTTGGGGGGGCCGGTAGATACGCAGTATTTT. Protein: CASSLGGPVDTQYF.

The rearrangement uses TRBV19 and TRBJ2-3; possible D gene TRBD1, 5 bases. The germline V gene has CDR1 LNHDA and CDR2 SQIVND (reference sequence). The CDR3 is made up of 16 amino acids. V lost 3 bases and J 2 bases, leaving 15 bases between the germline ends. CDR3 DNA: TGTGCCAGTAGTATGGGCAAAGGGGCCTTCACAGATACGCAGTATTTT. This gives the protein CASSMGKGAFTDTQYF.

This clonotype was recorded many times. V is TRBV20-1 and J is TRBJ2-1, with D maybe TRBD1 (5 bases). This CDR3 comprises 13 residues. Trimming cost V 3 bases and J 6 bases, with 12 bases left between them. The germline V gene encodes CDR1 DFQATT and CDR2 SNEGSKA (reference sequence). The CDR3 sequence is CSAREGVRNEQFF. In nucleotides, the CDR3 is TGCAGTGCTAGGGAAGGGGTACGCAATGAGCAGTTCTTC.

The chain is built from TRBV15 and TRBJ2-7, with no clear D. Germline CDR1 is LNHNV and CDR2 is YYDKDF (reference sequence). The V end lost 1 base, the J end lost 5 bases, and 12 bases lay between the germline ends. The CDR3 contains 14 residues. CDR3 sequence: CATSRVGSVHEQYF. In nucleotides, the CDR3 is TGTGCCACCAGCAGAGTGGGTAGTGTCCACGAGCAGTACTTC.

The chain couples TRBV19 to TRBJ2-6; no reliable D call. V lost 5 bases, J lost 5 bases, and 10 bases lay in between. CDR3 length equals 14 residues. CDR1 LNHDA and CDR2 SQIVND come from the germline V gene (reference sequence). CDR3 DNA sequence: TGTGCCAGTAGTCCCTCAATCTGGGCCAACGTCCTGACTTTC. Encoded protein: CASSPSIWANVLTF.

This clonotype was observed at least ten times. This rearrangement joins TRBV15 to TRBJ1-5, with D uncertain. The CDR3 is made up of 15 amino acids. The germline gives CDR1 LNHNV, CDR2 YYDKDF (reference sequence). The V end lost 1 base, the J end lost 3 bases, and 10 bases lay between the germline ends. CDR3 amino acids: CATSRVDGVNQPQHF. In DNA, the CDR3 is TGTGCCACCAGCAGAGTAGACGGTGTCAATCAGCCCCAGCATTTT.

Only a few counts were recorded for this clonotype. The chain has TRBV7-6 and TRBJ1-3; D gene ambiguous. Germline V gene data show CDR1 as SGHVS and CDR2 as FNYEAQ. Between the trimmed V and J ends, which lost 0 bases and 3 bases, there was a span of 9 bases. This CDR3 spans 15 amino acids. The CDR3 DNA reads TGTGCCAGCAGCTTAGCGCGGGCAGGTGGAAACACCATATATTTT. Protein sequence: CASSLARAGGNTIYF. The full variable domain, with the rest looked up from reference TRBV7-6 and TRBJ1-3, is GAGVSQSPRYKVTKRGQDVALRCDPISGHVSLYWYRQALGQGPEFLTYFNYEAQQDKSGLPNDRFSAERPEGSISTLTIQRTEQRDSAMYRCASSLARAGGNTIYFGEGSWLTVV.

This clonotype turned up a few times. The chain has TRBV5-5 and TRBJ1-3; no definite D call. Germline lookup yields CDR1 SGHKS and CDR2 YYEKEE (reference sequence). V lost 5 bases to trimming and J lost 0 bases, with 15 bases between them. The CDR3 spans 16 residues. The CDR3 nucleotides read TGTGCCAGCAGGAGAGATCAGACACACTCTGGAAACACCATATATTTT. Its protein product is CASRRDQTHSGNTIYF.

This clonotype has a single count. A read error may account for a junction end that differs from germline. The chain carries TRBV7-2 and TRBJ2-6; weak D call: TRBD1 (5 bases). CDR1 is SGHTA and CDR2 is FQGNSA in the germline V gene. The length of the CDR3 is 14 residues. As DNA, the CDR3 is TGTGCCAGCAGCTCAGGGCCTGGGGCAAACGTCCTGGCTTTC. Amino acids: CASSSGPGANVLAF.

This clonotype was seen ten or more times. The chain carries TRBV7-2 and TRBJ1-3; no definite D call. Germline CDR1 and CDR2: SGHTA and FQGNSA. V lost 2 bases and J 1 base, leaving 6 bases between the germline ends. CDR3 size: 14 residues. Written as DNA, the CDR3 is TGTGCCAGCAGCTTAACTCTTTCTGGAAACACCATATATTTT. Translated: CASSLTLSGNTIYF.

This clonotype was counted ten times or more. The chain joins TRBV28 to TRBJ2-6; 8 positions match TRBD2. The CDR3 runs to 19 residues. Germline CDR1 is MDHEN and CDR2 is SYDVKM. Trimming removed 6 bases from V and 0 bases from J; junction bases left unmatched: 13. Written as DNA, the CDR3 is TGTGCCAGCAGCCCTGCGGGCGGGGGGTCCTTCTCTGGGGCCAACGTCCTGACTTTC. Encoded protein: CASSPAGGGSFSGANVLTF. The whole variable domain, filled in from reference TRBV28 and TRBJ2-6, reads DVKVTQSSRYLVKRTGEKVFLECVQDMDHENMFWYRQDPGLGLRLIYFSYDVKMKEKGDIPEGYSVSREKKERFSLILESASTNQTSMYLCASSPAGGGSFSGANVLTFGAGSRLTVL.

This clonotype was seen only a few times. The V and J genes are TRBV4-2 and TRBJ1-2, with D perhaps matching TRBD1 (5 bases). CDR1 and CDR2 (germline): LGHNA, YNFKEQ. The CDR3 is 13 residues long. Trimming shortened V by 1 base and J by 4 bases, and 7 bases separated the two germline ends. The CDR3 bases are TGTGCCAGCAGCCAAGCGACAGTCTATGGCTACACCTTC. Amino acids: CASSQATVYGYTF.

This clonotype has at least ten counts. The J gene is TRBJ2-2, the V gene TRBV20-1, with D unresolved. The germline V gene has CDR1 DFQATT and CDR2 SNEGSKA (reference sequence). The length of the CDR3 is 15 residues. With 0 bases removed from V and 0 bases from J, the gap between germline ends came to 8 bases. The CDR3 loop reads CSAREAGTNTGELFF. Written as DNA, the CDR3 is TGCAGTGCTAGAGAAGCCGGAACGAACACCGGGGAGCTGTTTTTT.

With respect to this clonotype: Being one base from a much bigger clone, this may be a read error. The chain is built from TRBV19 and TRBJ1-1; 7 bases are a match to TRBD1. The CDR3 extends over 18 amino acids. Germline CDR1 reads LNHDA; CDR2 reads SQIVND (reference sequence). The CDR3: CARSTAPIQGYMNTEAFF. The CDR3 DNA reads TGTGCCCGTAGTACGGCCCCTATACAGGGGTACATGAACACTGAAGCTTTCTTT.

This clonotype has ten or more counts. This sequence joins TRBV7-2 and TRBJ1-1, with 7 bases that match TRBD1. The CDR3 loop spans 16 amino acids. The V and J ends lost 4 bases and 1 base, in that order; junction bases with no gene match: 9. Germline V lookup: CDR1 SGHTA, CDR2 FQGNSA. CDR3 bases: TGTGCCAGCAGCTCGAAGACAGGGTGGACGAACACTGAAGCTTTCTTT. It codes for CASSSKTGWTNTEAFF.

As concerns this clonotype: One junction end does not reproduce the germline sequence, and a read error may be involved. This chain uses TRBV4-3 with TRBJ1-1, with D tentatively TRBD1 (5 bases). The CDR3 runs 12 residues. CDR1 and CDR2 from the germline V gene are LGHNA and YSLEER. CDR3 residues: CASSLRGTEASF. The CDR3 bases are TGCGCCAGCAGCCTAAGAGGGACTGAAGCTTCCTTT.

Only a few counts were recorded for this clonotype. The chain links TRBV2 to TRBJ1-6; tentatively, D is TRBD1 (5 bases). In germline, CDR1 is SNHLY, CDR2 FYNNEI. The length of the CDR3 is 14 residues. The V end lost 6 bases, the J end lost 9 bases, and 15 bases lay between the germline ends. CDR3 region: CASRTTARISPLHF. In DNA, the CDR3 is TGTGCCAGCAGAACGACAGCTAGAATTTCACCCCTCCACTTT.

This chain connects TRBV7-8 to TRBJ1-5; 9 bases are shared with TRBD1. V was pared by 0 bases and J by 4 bases, with 7 bases of the junction left unmatched. The CDR3 contains 17 residues. Germline lookup yields CDR1 SGHVS and CDR2 FQNEAQ. In DNA form, the CDR3 reads TGTGCCAGCAGCTTAGCTGTGGACAGGGGATTAAATCAGCCCCAGCATTTT. As protein: CASSLAVDRGLNQPQHF.

This clonotype was detected a few times. The chain carries TRBV7-2 and TRBJ2-3; tentatively, D is TRBD1 or TRBD2 (6 bases each). V gave up 5 bases and J gave up 5 bases, with 11 bases separating them. The CDR3 has 13 residues. Germline V gives CDR1 SGHTA, CDR2 FQGNSA. CDR3 nucleotides: TGTGCCAGCAGCCAAGGGGGGTTAGATACGCAGTATTTT. Its translation: CASSQGGLDTQYF.

This clonotype was detected a few times. The V gene is TRBV14, the J gene TRBJ2-3; TRBD1 might be the D (5 bases). V dropped 8 bases and J dropped 1 base, with 13 bases sitting between them. The CDR3 covers 14 residues. The germline V gene has CDR1 SGHDN and CDR2 FVKESK. CDR3 loop: CASRLGAGTDTQYF. In nucleotides, the CDR3 is TGTGCCAGCCGATTAGGGGCAGGCACAGATACGCAGTATTTT.

This clonotype showed up many times. This chain links TRBV5-1 with TRBJ1-6; 7 bases match TRBD1. CDR1 and CDR2 (germline): SGHRS, YFSETQ. Trimming removed 4 bases from V and 5 bases from J; junction bases left unmatched: 3. The CDR3 runs 14 residues. The CDR3, as DNA: TGCGCCAGCAGCCCGGGACAGAATAATTCACCCCTCCACTTT. Residues: CASSPGQNNSPLHF.

This clonotype came up many times. This chain uses TRBV20-1 with TRBJ1-5; no reliable D call. V lost 6 bases and J lost 0, with 18 bases in between. Germline V CDR1 and CDR2: DFQATT, SNEGSKA (reference sequence). The CDR3 is 16 amino acids. The CDR3 loop reads CSATPSPLASNQPQHF. In DNA form, the CDR3 reads TGCAGTGCCACCCCAAGTCCCTTGGCTAGCAATCAGCCCCAGCATTTT.

In its sample, this clonotype was seen many times. The gene calls are TRBV6-1 and TRBJ2-1; 11 nucleotides align to TRBD2. CDR3 length equals 15 residues. CDR1 is MNHNS, CDR2 SASEGT, per germline. V shed 5 bases, J shed 4 bases, and the junction held 4 bases outside the gene matches. The DNA for the CDR3 is TGTGCCAGCAGTTCCGGGACTAGCGGTTACAATGAGCAGTTCTTC. Encoded protein: CASSSGTSGYNEQFF.

Comments on this clonotype: This clone may be a read error of a much larger clone one base away. The chain carries TRBV19 and TRBJ2-3; D gene uncertain. The CDR3 spans 12 residues. The germline V gene has CDR1 LNHDA and CDR2 SQIVND (reference sequence). CDR3 region: CAGSFRSDTQYF. The CDR3 DNA is TGTGCCGGTAGTTTTCGTTCAGATACGCAGTATTTT. Together with reference TRBV19 and TRBJ2-3, the CDR3 gives the full variable domain: DGGITQSPKYLFRKEGQNVTLSCEQNLNHDAMYWYRQDPGQGLRLIYYSQIVNDFQKGDIAEGYSVSREKKESFPLTVTSAQKNPTAFYLCAGSFRSDTQYFGPGTRLTVL.

This clonotype was counted ten times or more. The chain uses TRBV27 and TRBJ1-3, with D tentatively TRBD1 (6 bases). The germline V gene encodes CDR1 MNHEY and CDR2 SMNVEV (reference sequence). Trimming removed 5 bases from V and 0 bases from J, with 23 bases in between. The CDR3 is 19 amino acids. The CDR3 nucleotides read TGTGCCAGCAGTCGCTCCGGGACATCGGAGCCAAACTCTGGAAACACCATATATTTT. Encoded protein: CASSRSGTSEPNSGNTIYF.

This clonotype was recorded many times. The chain employs TRBV7-2 and TRBJ2-3; 13 nucleotides line up with TRBD2. The CDR3 runs to 16 residues. Germline-derived CDR1 and CDR2 are SGHTA and FQGNSA. V was pared by 5 bases and J by 4 bases, with 6 bases of the junction left unmatched. The CDR3 region is CASSIALAGGSDTQYF. The CDR3 DNA follows: TGTGCCAGCAGCATCGCACTAGCGGGGGGGTCAGATACGCAGTATTTT. Using reference TRBV7-2 and TRBJ2-3 for the parts outside the CDR3, the full variable domain is GAGVSQSPSNKVTEKGKDVELRCDPISGHTALYWYRQSLGQGLEFLIYFQGNSAPDKSGLPSDRFSAERTGGSVSTLTIQRTQQEDSAVYLCASSIALAGGSDTQYFGPGTRLTVL.

This clonotype was found many times. The chain carries TRBV20-1 and TRBJ1-5, with 7 bases matching TRBD1. The trim removed 7 bases at V and 6 bases at J, leaving 9 bases unmatched. This CDR3 contains 13 residues. The germline gives CDR1 DFQATT, CDR2 SNEGSKA (reference sequence). CDR3 sequence (DNA): TGCAGTGTGGTCAGGGGGTTTGGTCAGCCCCAGCATTTT. Amino acids: CSVVRGFGQPQHF.

As for this clonotype: Just one base apart from a much larger clone, this may be a read error. The chain uses TRBV12-3 or TRBV12-4 and TRBJ2-7, with a possible D match to TRBD1 (6 bases). Trimming shortened V by 4 bases and J by 3 bases, and 13 bases separated the two germline ends. This CDR3 is built from 14 residues. CDR3 residues: CASSSWGHHYEQYF. The CDR3 coding sequence is TGTGCCAGCAGTTCTTGGGGACACCACTACGAGCAGTACTTC.

Ten or more counts support this clonotype. V gene TRBV2 combines with J gene TRBJ1-5; D remains ambiguous. Trimming took off 8 bases at V and 3 bases at J, with 8 bases between the two ends. Germline CDR1 is SNHLY and CDR2 is FYNNEI. This CDR3 is 12 amino acids long. In nucleotides, the CDR3 is TGTGCCAGCGTGGCGTACAATCAGCCCCAGCATTTT. Encoded protein: CASVAYNQPQHF.

Concerning this clonotype itself: One base away lies a much larger clone, so this may be a sequencing read error. The rearrangement uses TRBV6-5 and TRBJ1-5; TRBD1 aligns across 8 bases. This CDR3 is 12 amino acids long. Trimming cost V 8 bases and J 8 bases; bases outside gene matches: 5. CDR1 is MNHEY and CDR2 is SVGAGI in the germline V gene. The CDR3 sequence: CASGQGFKPQHF. The CDR3 DNA reads as TGTGCCAGCGGACAGGGTTTTAAGCCCCAGCATTTT.

V gene TRBV14 combines with J gene TRBJ2-7; D gene unclear. Trimming removed 0 bases at V and 11 bases at J, with 14 bases between. Germline assignment: CDR1 SGHDN and CDR2 FVKESK. This CDR3 spans 13 amino acids. The CDR3 protein is CASSQETYGEKYF. The CDR3 DNA sequence: TGTGCCAGCAGCCAAGAGACATATGGAGAGAAGTACTTC. Together with reference TRBV14 and TRBJ2-7, the CDR3 gives the full variable domain: EAGVTQFPSHSVIEKGQTVTLRCDPISGHDNLYWYRRVMGKEIKFLLHFVKESKQDESGMPNNRFLAERTGGTYSTLKVQPAELEDSGVYFCASSQETYGEKYFGPGTRLTVT.